This is a list of T cell receptor beta chains from one sample in a study of T cell responses to AZD1222 COVID-19 vaccine. Generated by immunoSEQ multiplex PCR, the TCRdb table keeps only in-frame clones and is missing some. The sample contains approximately 44,000 clones, roughly 75% of which appear only once. Sequencing used peripheral blood, obtained on day 0 of AZD1222 vaccination. The receptors were sampled from an adult in good health. Both conserved end residues are part of each CDR3. A D gene is named only where the DNA matches it firmly. Clone size appears in some rows only: once, few, many, or a class for an expanded clone.

d_gene,abundance,j_gene,v_gene,CDR3nt,CDR3aa
.,.,TRBJ1-1,TRBV5-1,TGCGCCAGCAGCCCCTTTAGTTTGGACACTGAAGCTTTCTTT,CASSPFSLDTEAFF
.,.,TRBJ2-3,TRBV30,TGTGCCTGGAGCTCCGGGGATACGCAGTATTTT,CAWSSGDTQYF
.,.,TRBJ1-2,TRBV28,TGTGCCAGCAGTCAGGGCATTAACTATGGCTACACCTTC,CASSQGINYGYTF
TRBD1,once,TRBJ2-7,TRBV19,TGTGCCAGTAGTACTTCAGGGGGCGCCGAGCAGTACTTC,CASSTSGGAEQYF
.,.,TRBJ1-5,TRBV30,TGTGCCTGGAGTTCGGCAGGTAATCAGCCCCAGCATTTT,CAWSSAGNQPQHF
.,.,TRBJ1-3,TRBV6-1,TGTGCCAGCATTGACGCCAGAGGGGCTGGAAACACCATATATTTT,CASIDARGAGNTIYF
.,.,TRBJ1-2,TRBV30,TGTGCCTGGAGTCTCATAGAGGGCTACACCTTC,CAWSLIEGYTF
TRBD1,.,TRBJ2-7,TRBV3-1/TRBV3-2,TGTGCCAGCAGCCGGGGGACAGTTACCTACGAGCAGTACTTC,CASSRGTVTYEQYF
.,.,TRBJ2-6,TRBV30,TGTGCCTGGAGCAGCTCTGGGGCCAACGTCCTGACTTTC,CAWSSSGANVLTF
.,.,TRBJ1-2,TRBV20-1,TGCAGTGCTAGGGTAGACATGGGCTACACCTTC,CSARVDMGYTF
.,once,TRBJ1-2,TRBV2,TGTGCCAGCAGTGAAGTCGGCACCAACTATGGCTACACCTTC,CASSEVGTNYGYTF
.,once,TRBJ2-3,TRBV5-1,TGCGCCAGCAGCTTGCGACTATCTAGCACAGATACGCAGTATTTT,CASSLRLSSTDTQYF
.,.,TRBJ1-2,TRBV12-3/TRBV12-4,TGTGCCAGCAGTTTTGCCTATGGCTACACCTTC,CASSFAYGYTF
.,.,TRBJ1-5,TRBV20-1,TGCAGTGCTAGTTCGACACCCGACAGTCATCAGCCCCAGCATTTT,CSASSTPDSHQPQHF
.,.,TRBJ1-2,TRBV20-1,TGCAGCCAGGGGTCTCCTGGCTACACCTTC,CSQGSPGYTF
TRBD1,.,TRBJ1-1,TRBV18,TGTGCCAGCTCGCAGACCTCCGGGACAGGATCTATGAACACTGAAGCTTTCTTT,CASSQTSGTGSMNTEAFF
.,once,TRBJ2-7,TRBV28,TGTGCCAGCACCCAGGTGCAGCCGGGCTACGAGCAGTACTTC,CASTQVQPGYEQYF
.,.,TRBJ2-7,TRBV28,TGTGCCAGCAGTTCCCCTGGCTACGAGCAGTACTTC,CASSSPGYEQYF
TRBD1,.,TRBJ1-3,TRBV6-6,TGTGCCAGCAGTTGGACAGGGGCTAGAACTGGAAACACCATATATTTT,CASSWTGARTGNTIYF
TRBD2,.,TRBJ2-1,TRBV7-9,TGTGCCAGCACCCAGACTAGCGGGGCCCCCGATGAGCAGTTCTTC,CASTQTSGAPDEQFF
.,.,TRBJ2-2,TRBV27,TGTGCCAGCAGTCGGACGTACACCGGGGAGCTGTTTTTT,CASSRTYTGELFF
TRBD1,few,TRBJ2-4,TRBV18,TGTGCCAGCTCACTCGGGACAGGGGAGTGGAACATTCAGTACTTC,CASSLGTGEWNIQYF
.,few,TRBJ2-7,TRBV14,TGTGCCAGCACCCAGACACTAAGACAGGCGCCCTACGAGCAGTACTTC,CASTQTLRQAPYEQYF
.,.,TRBJ2-7,TRBV14,TGTGCCAGCAGCCATGGACTGGAGTACGTTATCCGGCAGTACTTC,CASSHGLEYVIRQYF
.,few,TRBJ1-5,TRBV2,TGTGCCAGCAGTAGGGGAAGCGATCAGCCCCAGCATTTT,CASSRGSDQPQHF
TRBD1,.,TRBJ1-2,TRBV27,TGTGCCAGCAGTTGGACAGGTTCTAACTATGGCTACACCTTC,CASSWTGSNYGYTF
TRBD2,.,TRBJ2-3,TRBV3-1/TRBV3-2,TGTGCCAGCAGCCTACCCCCCCCGATTAGCGGGGGGGACACAGATACGCAGTATTTT,CASSLPPPISGGDTDTQYF
.,.,TRBJ2-5,TRBV19,TGTGCCAGTAGTCCCGGGGGAGCAGAGACCCAGTACTTC,CASSPGGAETQYF
.,.,TRBJ1-2,TRBV9,TGTGCCAGCAGCGTAGAACAGTCCTATGGCTACACCTTC,CASSVEQSYGYTF
TRBD2,.,TRBJ2-1,TRBV4-2,TGTGCCAGCAGCCGGACTAGCGGAGAGTACAATGAGCAGTTCTTC,CASSRTSGEYNEQFF
.,once,TRBJ1-4,TRBV12-3/TRBV12-4,TGTGCCAGCAGTTTAGAGGGTTATGAAAAACTGTTTTTT,CASSLEGYEKLFF
.,.,TRBJ1-1,TRBV4-2,TGTGCCAGCAGCCAAGGGCCCGGGGACACTGAAGCTTTCTTT,CASSQGPGDTEAFF
.,.,TRBJ2-5,TRBV30,TGTGCCTGGACCCCCCAAGGGCTAGAGACCCAGTACTTC,CAWTPQGLETQYF
.,.,TRBJ1-2,TRBV6-5,TGTGCCAGCAGTTACTCGAACGAAGAGCGAGGCTACACCTTC,CASSYSNEERGYTF
.,medium-sized,TRBJ2-2,TRBV9,TGTGCCAGCAGCGTCGCCACCGGGGAGCTGTTTTTT,CASSVATGELFF
TRBD1,.,TRBJ2-1,TRBV28,TGTGCCAGCAGCCCAATCTGGGACAGGGGGCGGATTGAGCAGTTCTTC,CASSPIWDRGRIEQFF
TRBD1,.,TRBJ1-6,TRBV19,TGTGCCAGTAGTAGCAGGGGGAACTCCTATAATTCACCCCTCCACTTT,CASSSRGNSYNSPLHF
.,.,TRBJ2-3,TRBV29-1,TGCAGCGGAGGACGCGGGGGCGACACAGATACGCAGTATTTT,CSGGRGGDTDTQYF
.,.,TRBJ1-3,TRBV5-1,TGCGCCAGCAGCTTTACAGGGCCCAGCTCTGGAAACACCATATATTTT,CASSFTGPSSGNTIYF
TRBD1,.,TRBJ1-2,TRBV5-1,TGCGCCAGCAGCCCTGCAGGGGGCGGAATTGATGGCTACACCTTC,CASSPAGGGIDGYTF
.,.,TRBJ2-5,TRBV5-1,TGCGCCAGCAGCTTGGTAGAGGGGGGAGTCCAAGAGACCCAGTACTTC,CASSLVEGGVQETQYF
TRBD1,.,TRBJ1-2,TRBV7-2,TGTGCCAGCAGTTTCGGGGGGGACAGCGGGTATGGCTACACCTTC,CASSFGGDSGYGYTF
TRBD1,.,TRBJ2-7,TRBV27,TGTGCCAGCAGTTCAGGGACAGGGCTCAGCTACGAGCAGTACTTC,CASSSGTGLSYEQYF
.,.,TRBJ1-1,TRBV7-9,TGTGCCAGCAGCTTATTCCTCATTCTAACGGGGAGTCGGAACACTGAAGCTTTCTTT,CASSLFLILTGSRNTEAFF
.,.,TRBJ1-1,TRBV6-4,TGTGCCAGCAGTCCAAGTTACGGGAGGGCTGAAGCTTTCTTT,CASSPSYGRAEAFF
TRBD1,.,TRBJ1-1,TRBV3-1/TRBV3-2,TGTGCCAGCAGTCAGACAGACAGGGGAAAGAATGAAGCTTTCTTT,CASSQTDRGKNEAFF
.,few,TRBJ2-3,TRBV28,TGTGCCAGCAGTTTGAGGGGGTCGTCCACAGATACGCAGTATTTT,CASSLRGSSTDTQYF
TRBD2,medium-sized,TRBJ2-1,TRBV19,TGTGCCAGTAGTCCCCGACTAGCTGCCAATGAGCAGTTCTTC,CASSPRLAANEQFF
.,.,TRBJ2-7,TRBV5-1,TGCGCCAGCAGCAGATCGGGGGAATCCTACGAGCAGTACTTC,CASSRSGESYEQYF
.,few,TRBJ2-4,TRBV11-2,TGTGCCAGCAGGAGTTGGGGATTGGCCAAAAACATTCAGTACTTC,CASRSWGLAKNIQYF
TRBD2,.,TRBJ2-5,TRBV24-1,TGTGCCACCAGTGGGTCCAGCGGGGGCCAAGAGACCCAGTACTTC,CATSGSSGGQETQYF
TRBD2,.,TRBJ2-3,TRBV5-4,TGTGCCAGCAGTCGCGGGGGGGCCACGGTAGATACGCAGTATTTT,CASSRGGATVDTQYF
.,once,TRBJ2-5,TRBV7-2,TGTGCCAGCAGCTTGGGAAACAGGAAAGAGACCCAGTACTTC,CASSLGNRKETQYF
.,few,TRBJ1-5,TRBV3-1/TRBV3-2,TGTGCCAGCAGCCAGAACGGGAATAATCAGCCCCAGCATTTT,CASSQNGNNQPQHF
.,.,TRBJ1-3,TRBV23-1,TGCGCCAGCAGCAGGGGCTCTGGAAACACCATATATTTT,CASSRGSGNTIYF
.,.,TRBJ1-2,TRBV5-8,TGTGCCAGCAGCTTGCCCGGTACAGGGAGTGGCTACACCTTC,CASSLPGTGSGYTF
TRBD1,once,TRBJ2-7,TRBV6-5,TGTGCCAGCAGTCGACAGGGCTACGAGCAGTACTTC,CASSRQGYEQYF
TRBD2,.,TRBJ2-3,TRBV5-1,TGCGCCAGCAGCTTGGTAGCGGGGACTAGCACAGATACGCAGTATTTT,CASSLVAGTSTDTQYF